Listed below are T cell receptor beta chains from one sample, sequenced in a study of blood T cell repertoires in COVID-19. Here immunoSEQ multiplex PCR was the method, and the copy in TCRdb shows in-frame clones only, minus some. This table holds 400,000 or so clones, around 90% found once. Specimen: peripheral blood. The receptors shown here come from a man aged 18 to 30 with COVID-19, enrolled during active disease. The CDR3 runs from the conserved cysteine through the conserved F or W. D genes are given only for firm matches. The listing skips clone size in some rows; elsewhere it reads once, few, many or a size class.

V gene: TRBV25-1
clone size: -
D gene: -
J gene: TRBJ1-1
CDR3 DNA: TGTGCCAGCAGTGATATAAGCCGGGGGACTGAAGCTTTCTTT
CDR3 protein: CASSDISRGTEAFF

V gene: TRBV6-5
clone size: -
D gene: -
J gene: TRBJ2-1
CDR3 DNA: TGTGCCAGCAGTTACCCTAGCGTATGCTACTACAATGAGCAGTTCTTC
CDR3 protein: CASSYPSVCYYNEQFF

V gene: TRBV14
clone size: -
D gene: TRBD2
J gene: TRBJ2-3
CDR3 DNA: TGTGCCAGCAGCCCCCGGACTAGTTCTGATGGCACAGATACGCAGTATTTT
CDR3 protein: CASSPRTSSDGTDTQYF

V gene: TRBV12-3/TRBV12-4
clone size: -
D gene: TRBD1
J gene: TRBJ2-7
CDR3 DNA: TGTGCCAGCAGCCGGGACAGAACCTACGAGCAGTACTTC
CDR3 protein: CASSRDRTYEQYF

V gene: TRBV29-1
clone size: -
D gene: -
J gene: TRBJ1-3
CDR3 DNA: TGCAGCGTTGTGGAGGGCTCTGGAAACACCATATATTTT
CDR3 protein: CSVVEGSGNTIYF

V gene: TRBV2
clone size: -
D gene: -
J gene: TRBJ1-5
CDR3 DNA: TGTGCCAGCAGGGATCACAGGGGCAATCAGCCCCAGCATTTT
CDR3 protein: CASRDHRGNQPQHF

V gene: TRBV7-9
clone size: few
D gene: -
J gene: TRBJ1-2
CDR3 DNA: TGTGCCAGCAGCTTACTCCGGGAACTGCGTGGCTACACCTTC
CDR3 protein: CASSLLRELRGYTF

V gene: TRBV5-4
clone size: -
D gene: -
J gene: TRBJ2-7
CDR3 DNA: TGTGCCAGCAGCTTGGCGGGGAGAACCTACGAGCAGTACTTC
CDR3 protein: CASSLAGRTYEQYF

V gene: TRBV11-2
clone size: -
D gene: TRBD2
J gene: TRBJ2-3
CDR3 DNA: TGTGCCAGCAGCGACAGACTAGCGGTCACAGATACGCAGTATTTT
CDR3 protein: CASSDRLAVTDTQYF

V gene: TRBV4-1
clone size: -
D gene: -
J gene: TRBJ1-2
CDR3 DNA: TGCGCCAGCAGCCAAGGGCAGGGGATTAACTATGGCTACACCTTC
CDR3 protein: CASSQGQGINYGYTF

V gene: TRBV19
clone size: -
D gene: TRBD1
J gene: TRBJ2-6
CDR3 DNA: TGTGCCAGTAGTACTGGACAGGCTGGGGCCAACGTCCTGACTTTC
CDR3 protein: CASSTGQAGANVLTF

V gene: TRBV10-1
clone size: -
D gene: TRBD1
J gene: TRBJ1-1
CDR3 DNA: TGCGCCAGCAGTGTGGACAGGGGGCTGACCACTGAAGCTTTCTTT
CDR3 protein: CASSVDRGLTTEAFF

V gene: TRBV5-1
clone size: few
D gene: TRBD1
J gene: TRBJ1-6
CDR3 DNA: TGCGCCAGCAGCAACAGGGGGGAGTTGGATTCACCCCTCCACTTT
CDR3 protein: CASSNRGELDSPLHF

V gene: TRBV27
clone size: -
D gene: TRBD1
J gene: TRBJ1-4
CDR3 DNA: TGTGCCAGCAGTACCCGGGACAGGGGCTCAACTAATGAAAAACTGTTTTTT
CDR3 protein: CASSTRDRGSTNEKLFF